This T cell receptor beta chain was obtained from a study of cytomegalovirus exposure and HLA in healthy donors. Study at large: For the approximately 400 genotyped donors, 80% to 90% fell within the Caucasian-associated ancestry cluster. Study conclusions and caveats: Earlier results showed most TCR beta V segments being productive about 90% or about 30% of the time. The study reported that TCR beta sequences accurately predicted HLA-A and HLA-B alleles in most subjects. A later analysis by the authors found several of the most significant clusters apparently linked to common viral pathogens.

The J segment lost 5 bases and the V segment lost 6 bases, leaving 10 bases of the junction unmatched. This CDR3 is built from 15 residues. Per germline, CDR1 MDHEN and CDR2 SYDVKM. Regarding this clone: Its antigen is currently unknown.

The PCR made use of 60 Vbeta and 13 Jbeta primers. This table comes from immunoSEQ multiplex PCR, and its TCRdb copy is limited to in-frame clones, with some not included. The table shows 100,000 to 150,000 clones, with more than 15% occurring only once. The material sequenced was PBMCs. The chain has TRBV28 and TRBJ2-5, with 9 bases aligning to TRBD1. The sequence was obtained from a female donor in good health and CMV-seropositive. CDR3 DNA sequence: TGTGCCAGCAGGCGGGACAGGGTTTATCTTGAGACCCAGTACTTC. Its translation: CASRRDRVYLETQYF.